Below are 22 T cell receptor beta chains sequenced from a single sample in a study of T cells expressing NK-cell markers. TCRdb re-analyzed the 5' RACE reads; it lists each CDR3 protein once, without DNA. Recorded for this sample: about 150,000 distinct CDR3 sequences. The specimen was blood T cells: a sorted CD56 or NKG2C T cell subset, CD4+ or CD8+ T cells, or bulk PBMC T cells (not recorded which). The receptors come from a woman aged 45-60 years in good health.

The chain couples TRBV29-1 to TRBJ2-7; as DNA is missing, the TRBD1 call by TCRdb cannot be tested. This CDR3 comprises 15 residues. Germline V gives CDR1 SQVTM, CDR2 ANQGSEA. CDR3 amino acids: CSVESPRAESYEQYF.

CDR3 in amino acids: CASSLESSEYEQYF. This chain uses TRBV5-4 with TRBJ2-7; with no DNA, the TCRdb D assignment of TRBD2 cannot be verified. The germline V gene encodes CDR1 SGHNT and CDR2 YYREEE (reference sequence). This CDR3 has 14 amino acids.

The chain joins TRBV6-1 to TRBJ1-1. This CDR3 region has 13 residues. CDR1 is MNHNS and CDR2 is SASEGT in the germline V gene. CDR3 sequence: CASSGEDLTEAFF.

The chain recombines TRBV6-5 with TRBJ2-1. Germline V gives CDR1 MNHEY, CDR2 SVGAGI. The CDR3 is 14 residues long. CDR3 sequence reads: CASSYSGAVNEQFF.

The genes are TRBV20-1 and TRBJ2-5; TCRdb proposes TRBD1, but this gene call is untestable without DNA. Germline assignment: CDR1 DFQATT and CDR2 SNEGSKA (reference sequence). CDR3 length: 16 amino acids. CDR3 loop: CSARDFAGDSKETQYF.

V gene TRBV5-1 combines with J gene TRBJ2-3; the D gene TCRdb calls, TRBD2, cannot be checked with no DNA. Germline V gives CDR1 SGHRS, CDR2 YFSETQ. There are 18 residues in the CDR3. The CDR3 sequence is CASSFLERLADSTDTQYF.

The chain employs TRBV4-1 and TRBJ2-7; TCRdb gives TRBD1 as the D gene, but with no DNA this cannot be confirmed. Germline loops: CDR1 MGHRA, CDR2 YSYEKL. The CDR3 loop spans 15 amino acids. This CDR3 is CASSQGAGVSYEQYF.

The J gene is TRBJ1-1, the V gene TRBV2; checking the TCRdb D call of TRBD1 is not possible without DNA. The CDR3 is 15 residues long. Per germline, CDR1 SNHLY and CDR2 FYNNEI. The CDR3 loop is CASITGLRANTEAFF.

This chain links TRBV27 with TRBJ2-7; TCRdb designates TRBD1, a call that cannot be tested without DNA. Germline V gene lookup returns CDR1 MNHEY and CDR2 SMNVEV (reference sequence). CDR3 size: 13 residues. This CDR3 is CATQGAGSYEQYF.

This CDR3 reads CASTPGLGYEQYF. The chain combines TRBV6-5 with TRBJ2-7; TCRdb calls TRBD1, which cannot be checked without DNA. CDR3 length: 13 residues. CDR1 is MNHEY and CDR2 is SVGAGI in the germline V gene.

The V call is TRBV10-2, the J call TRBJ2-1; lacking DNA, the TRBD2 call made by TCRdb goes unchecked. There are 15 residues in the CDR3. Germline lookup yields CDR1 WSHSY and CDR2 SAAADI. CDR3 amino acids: CASSEFQRAHNEQFF.

The CDR3 region is CASNGGLPQETQYF. This chain joins TRBV5-1 and TRBJ2-5; as DNA is missing, the TRBD2 call by TCRdb cannot be tested. Looked up from germline, CDR1 is SGHRS and CDR2 is YFSETQ. This CDR3 contains 14 residues.

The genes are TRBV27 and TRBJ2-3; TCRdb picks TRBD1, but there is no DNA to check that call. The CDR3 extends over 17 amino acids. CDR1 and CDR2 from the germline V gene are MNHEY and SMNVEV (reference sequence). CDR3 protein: CASSGQTALEGTDTQYF.

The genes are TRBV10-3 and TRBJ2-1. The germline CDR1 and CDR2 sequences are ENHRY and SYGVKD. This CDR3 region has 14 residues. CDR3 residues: CAINAGGSYNEQFF.

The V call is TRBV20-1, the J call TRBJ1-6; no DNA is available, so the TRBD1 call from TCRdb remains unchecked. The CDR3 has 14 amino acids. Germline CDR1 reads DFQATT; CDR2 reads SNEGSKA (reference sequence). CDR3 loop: CSARDSGERSPLHF.

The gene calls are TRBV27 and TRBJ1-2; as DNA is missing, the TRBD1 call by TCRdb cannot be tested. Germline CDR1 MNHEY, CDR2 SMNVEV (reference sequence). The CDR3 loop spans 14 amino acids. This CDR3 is CASSPDPSLYGYTF.

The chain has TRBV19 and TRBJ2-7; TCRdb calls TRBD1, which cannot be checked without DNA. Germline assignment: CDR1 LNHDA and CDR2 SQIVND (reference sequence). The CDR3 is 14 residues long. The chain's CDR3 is CASSYRVGSYEQYF.

The CDR3 loop reads CSAQDRGLYEQYF. The V call is TRBV20-1, the J call TRBJ2-7; without DNA, the TCRdb call of TRBD1 cannot be checked. This CDR3 contains 13 residues. Germline assignment: CDR1 DFQATT and CDR2 SNEGSKA (reference sequence).

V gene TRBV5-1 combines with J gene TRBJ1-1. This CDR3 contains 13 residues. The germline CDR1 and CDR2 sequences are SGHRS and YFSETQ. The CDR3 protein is CASLLELNTEAFF.

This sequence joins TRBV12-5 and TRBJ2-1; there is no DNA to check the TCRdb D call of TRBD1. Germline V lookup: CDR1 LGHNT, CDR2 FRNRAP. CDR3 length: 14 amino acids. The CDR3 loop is CASGFAGSVDEQFF.

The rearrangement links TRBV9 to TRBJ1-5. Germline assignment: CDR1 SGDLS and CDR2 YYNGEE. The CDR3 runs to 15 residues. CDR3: CASSGSDVRNQPQHF.

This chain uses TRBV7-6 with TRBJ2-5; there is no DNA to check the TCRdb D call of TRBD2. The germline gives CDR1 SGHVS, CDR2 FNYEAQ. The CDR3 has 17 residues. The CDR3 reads CASSLGPLAGVGETQYF.